Listed below are T cell receptor beta chains from one sample, sequenced in a study of T cells in Graves' hyperthyroidism and ophthalmopathy. TCRdb re-called the multiplex PCR reads through MiXCR, storing one row per CDR3 protein. The sample lists a few hundred thousand distinct CDR3 sequences; 15% to 18% were seen once. The sequencing sample was made of blood. Receptors originate from a woman aged 25 to 45 with Graves' hyperthyroidism. The CDR3 runs from the conserved cysteine through the conserved F or W. Fields, in order: D gene, V gene, J gene, clone size, CDR3 protein, CDR3 DNA. A D gene is named only where the DNA matches it firmly. Rows give clone size only sometimes, using once, few, many, or a class for an expanded clone.

D gene: TRBD1
V gene: TRBV19
J gene: TRBJ1-5
clone size: -
CDR3 protein: CASHHRGLNQPQHF
CDR3 DNA: TGTGCCAGCCACCACAGGGGACTAAATCAGCCCCAGCATTTT

D gene: -
V gene: TRBV24-1
J gene: TRBJ1-5
clone size: many
CDR3 protein: CATGGYSNQPQHF
CDR3 DNA: TGTGCCACTGGGGGGTATAGCAATCAGCCCCAGCATTTT

D gene: TRBD1
V gene: TRBV11-2
J gene: TRBJ2-1
clone size: many
CDR3 protein: CASRQGSTYNEQFF
CDR3 DNA: TGTGCCAGCCGACAGGGTTCAACCTACAATGAGCAGTTCTTC

D gene: TRBD1
V gene: TRBV7-9
J gene: TRBJ1-4
clone size: few
CDR3 protein: CASSQQGIGEKLFF
CDR3 DNA: TGTGCCAGCAGCCAACAGGGGATTGGCGAAAAACTGTTTTTT

D gene: TRBD1
V gene: TRBV20-1
J gene: TRBJ2-5
clone size: few
CDR3 protein: CSAEGQGFGETQYF
CDR3 DNA: TGCAGTGCAGAAGGACAGGGGTTCGGAGAGACCCAGTACTTC

D gene: -
V gene: TRBV7-9
J gene: TRBJ2-1
clone size: many
CDR3 protein: CASSPDATYNEQFF
CDR3 DNA: TGTGCCAGCAGTCCGGACGCCACCTACAATGAGCAGTTCTTC

D gene: TRBD1
V gene: TRBV6-1
J gene: TRBJ1-5
clone size: many
CDR3 protein: CASSEPTGRRGNQPQHF
CDR3 DNA: TGTGCCAGCAGTGAACCGACAGGGCGTAGAGGCAATCAGCCCCAGCATTTT

D gene: -
V gene: TRBV9
J gene: TRBJ1-1
clone size: -
CDR3 protein: CASSARALMNTEAFF
CDR3 DNA: TGTGCCAGCAGCGCTAGGGCCCTAATGAACACTGAAGCTTTCTTT

D gene: TRBD2
V gene: TRBV14
J gene: TRBJ2-1
clone size: once
CDR3 protein: CASSRKIAGGPYNEQFF
CDR3 DNA: TGTGCCAGCAGCCGAAAAATAGCGGGAGGGCCTTACAATGAGCAGTTCTTC

D gene: TRBD1
V gene: TRBV5-1
J gene: TRBJ2-1
clone size: many
CDR3 protein: CASSLIRRQGANEQFF
CDR3 DNA: TGCGCCAGCAGCCTCATCCGTAGACAGGGGGCAAATGAGCAGTTCTTC

D gene: TRBD1
V gene: TRBV5-1
J gene: TRBJ1-4
clone size: -
CDR3 protein: CASSLGDRANEKLFF
CDR3 DNA: TGCGCCAGCAGCTTGGGGGACAGGGCGAATGAAAAACTGTTTTTT

D gene: -
V gene: TRBV7-9
J gene: TRBJ2-1
clone size: -
CDR3 protein: CASTQPLGMGNEQFF
CDR3 DNA: TGTGCCAGCACCCAACCCTTGGGAATGGGCAATGAGCAGTTCTTC

D gene: -
V gene: TRBV30
J gene: TRBJ1-3
clone size: few
CDR3 protein: CAWKQTGNTIYF
CDR3 DNA: TGTGCCTGGAAGCAGACGGGAAACACCATATATTTT

D gene: TRBD2
V gene: TRBV5-1
J gene: TRBJ2-2
clone size: -
CDR3 protein: CASSPTMTSGRSNTGELFF
CDR3 DNA: TGCGCCAGCAGCCCCACCATGACTAGCGGGAGATCGAACACCGGGGAGCTGTTTTTT

D gene: -
V gene: TRBV28
J gene: TRBJ1-5
clone size: many
CDR3 protein: CASSLYRQVAADQPQHF
CDR3 DNA: TGTGCCAGCAGTTTATATCGACAGGTCGCAGCTGATCAGCCCCAGCATTTT

D gene: -
V gene: TRBV3-1
J gene: TRBJ1-2
clone size: few
CDR3 protein: CASSQDYSDFEGYTF
CDR3 DNA: TGTGCCAGCAGCCAAGATTATTCAGACTTTGAAGGCTACACCTTC

D gene: -
V gene: TRBV11-3
J gene: TRBJ2-1
clone size: many
CDR3 protein: CASSPPGGSSYNEQFF
CDR3 DNA: TGTGCCAGCAGCCCACCAGGGGGGAGCTCCTACAATGAGCAGTTCTTC

D gene: TRBD1
V gene: TRBV10-3
J gene: TRBJ1-2
clone size: few
CDR3 protein: CAINPGQGTVNYGYTF
CDR3 DNA: TGTGCCATCAACCCGGGACAGGGAACAGTAAACTATGGCTACACCTTC

D gene: TRBD2
V gene: TRBV24-1
J gene: TRBJ2-1
clone size: few
CDR3 protein: CATSETSGKDEQFF
CDR3 DNA: TGTGCCACCAGTGAGACTAGCGGGAAGGATGAGCAGTTCTTC

D gene: TRBD1
V gene: TRBV27
J gene: TRBJ1-1
clone size: few
CDR3 protein: CASSRYRGEAFF
CDR3 DNA: TGTGCCAGCAGCAGATACAGGGGTGAAGCTTTCTTT

D gene: -
V gene: TRBV2
J gene: TRBJ1-6
clone size: -
CDR3 protein: CASRVGRVDSPLHF
CDR3 DNA: TGTGCCAGCAGGGTTGGCAGGGTGGATTCACCCCTCCACTTT

D gene: -
V gene: TRBV5-5
J gene: TRBJ2-1
clone size: few
CDR3 protein: CASSLAWGTHNEQFF
CDR3 DNA: TGTGCCAGCAGCTTGGCGTGGGGGACCCACAATGAGCAGTTCTTC

D gene: -
V gene: TRBV7-2
J gene: TRBJ2-7
clone size: many
CDR3 protein: CASSSTYYEQYF
CDR3 DNA: TGTGCCAGCAGCTCAACCTACTACGAGCAGTACTTC

D gene: TRBD1
V gene: TRBV28
J gene: TRBJ1-2
clone size: few
CDR3 protein: CASSFRGGFYGYTF
CDR3 DNA: TGTGCCAGCAGTTTTCGAGGGGGCTTCTATGGCTACACCTTC

D gene: -
V gene: TRBV6-1
J gene: TRBJ1-1
clone size: few
CDR3 protein: CASSGVVNTEAFF
CDR3 DNA: TGTGCCAGCAGTGGGGTCGTGAACACTGAAGCTTTCTTT

D gene: -
V gene: TRBV10-3
J gene: TRBJ1-2
clone size: -
CDR3 protein: CAIHRGTNYGYTF
CDR3 DNA: TGTGCCATCCACCGGGGCACGAACTATGGCTACACCTTC

D gene: -
V gene: TRBV5-6
J gene: TRBJ1-6
clone size: -
CDR3 protein: CASSLFSSPLHF
CDR3 DNA: TGTGCCAGCAGCTTATTTTCTTCACCCCTCCACTTT

D gene: -
V gene: TRBV20-1
J gene: TRBJ2-3
clone size: many
CDR3 protein: CSVGRAGSTDTQYF
CDR3 DNA: TGCAGTGTGGGCAGGGCCGGTAGCACAGATACGCAGTATTTT

D gene: TRBD1
V gene: TRBV28
J gene: TRBJ2-3
clone size: many
CDR3 protein: CASSLQGASTDTQYF
CDR3 DNA: TGTGCCAGCAGCCTACAGGGGGCTAGCACAGATACGCAGTATTTT

D gene: TRBD2
V gene: TRBV29-1
J gene: TRBJ2-7
clone size: -
CDR3 protein: CSVEGGLAGIYEQYF
CDR3 DNA: TGCAGCGTTGAAGGCGGCCTAGCGGGAATCTACGAGCAGTACTTC

D gene: -
V gene: TRBV29-1
J gene: TRBJ2-3
clone size: few
CDR3 protein: CSVGRTSSTDTQYF
CDR3 DNA: TGCAGCGTTGGGAGAACCTCTAGCACAGATACGCAGTATTTT

D gene: -
V gene: TRBV29-1
J gene: TRBJ2-1
clone size: -
CDR3 protein: CSVASNSYNEQFF
CDR3 DNA: TGCAGCGTGGCTAGTAACTCCTACAATGAGCAGTTCTTC

D gene: -
V gene: TRBV3-1
J gene: TRBJ2-7
clone size: many
CDR3 protein: CASSQDLLRREQYF
CDR3 DNA: TGTGCCAGCAGCCAAGATCTACTTAGAAGGGAGCAGTACTTC

D gene: TRBD2
V gene: TRBV12-3/TRBV12-4
J gene: TRBJ2-2
clone size: -
CDR3 protein: CASSFRTSGRPQTGELFF
CDR3 DNA: TGTGCCAGCAGTTTCCGGACTAGCGGGAGGCCCCAAACCGGGGAGCTGTTTTTT

D gene: -
V gene: TRBV28
J gene: TRBJ2-5
clone size: many
CDR3 protein: CASSKRTEETQYF
CDR3 DNA: TGTGCCAGCAGTAAAAGGACAGAAGAGACCCAGTACTTC

D gene: -
V gene: TRBV28
J gene: TRBJ1-2
clone size: few
CDR3 protein: CASRRYPLGGYGYTF
CDR3 DNA: TGTGCCAGCAGACGATACCCACTCGGTGGCTATGGCTACACCTTC

D gene: TRBD2
V gene: TRBV18
J gene: TRBJ2-1
clone size: many
CDR3 protein: CASSPPGLAGANEQFF
CDR3 DNA: TGTGCCAGCTCACCACCCGGACTAGCGGGAGCCAATGAGCAGTTCTTC

D gene: -
V gene: TRBV4-1
J gene: TRBJ1-6
clone size: -
CDR3 protein: CASSGRQTDNSPLHF
CDR3 DNA: TGCGCCAGCAGCGGCCGTCAGACAGATAATTCACCCCTCCACTTT

D gene: -
V gene: TRBV28
J gene: TRBJ1-2
clone size: many
CDR3 protein: CASSFERVVNYGYTF
CDR3 DNA: TGTGCCAGCAGTTTCGAGAGAGTTGTTAACTATGGCTACACCTTC

D gene: -
V gene: TRBV20-1
J gene: TRBJ2-7
clone size: few
CDR3 protein: CSASFFVPSSYEQYF
CDR3 DNA: TGCAGTGCTAGCTTTTTTGTACCTAGCTCCTACGAGCAGTACTTC

D gene: -
V gene: TRBV29-1
J gene: TRBJ2-2
clone size: -
CDR3 protein: CSVSTGLAGELFF
CDR3 DNA: TGCAGCGTTTCCACAGGCTTGGCCGGGGAGCTGTTTTTT

D gene: TRBD2
V gene: TRBV11-2
J gene: TRBJ2-1
clone size: once
CDR3 protein: CASSIPGGLAGEFF
CDR3 DNA: TGTGCCAGCAGCATACCTGGGGGACTAGCGGGAGAGTTCTTC

D gene: TRBD1
V gene: TRBV5-6
J gene: TRBJ2-3
clone size: many
CDR3 protein: CASSLTGGSTDTQYF
CDR3 DNA: TGTGCCAGCAGCTTGACAGGGGGTTCCACCGATACGCAGTATTTT

D gene: -
V gene: TRBV6-1
J gene: TRBJ2-1
clone size: many
CDR3 protein: CASSSVSSYNEQFF
CDR3 DNA: TGTGCCAGCAGTTCAGTCAGCTCCTACAATGAGCAGTTCTTC

D gene: TRBD2
V gene: TRBV19
J gene: TRBJ2-7
clone size: -
CDR3 protein: CASSRTSRDEQYF
CDR3 DNA: TGTGCCAGTAGTCGGACTAGCAGGGACGAGCAGTACTTC

D gene: -
V gene: TRBV5-1
J gene: TRBJ1-1
clone size: many
CDR3 protein: CASMSNTEAFF
CDR3 DNA: TGCGCCAGCATGTCGAACACTGAAGCTTTCTTT

D gene: -
V gene: TRBV6-1
J gene: TRBJ1-5
clone size: -
CDR3 protein: CVSSAGPKNQPQHF
CDR3 DNA: TGTGTCAGCAGTGCCGGGCCTAAAAATCAGCCCCAGCATTTT

D gene: -
V gene: TRBV29-1
J gene: TRBJ2-3
clone size: many
CDR3 protein: CSVVVRTDTQYF
CDR3 DNA: TGCAGCGTTGTGGTTCGCACAGATACGCAGTATTTT

D gene: -
V gene: TRBV18
J gene: TRBJ2-1
clone size: many
CDR3 protein: CASSPFEGSSNEQFF
CDR3 DNA: TGTGCCAGCTCACCATTCGAAGGCAGTTCCAATGAGCAGTTCTTC

D gene: TRBD2
V gene: TRBV20-1
J gene: TRBJ2-1
clone size: many
CDR3 protein: CSAVAGESSYNEQFF
CDR3 DNA: TGCAGTGCTGTAGCGGGAGAGAGCTCCTACAATGAGCAGTTCTTC

D gene: -
V gene: TRBV3-1
J gene: TRBJ2-3
clone size: -
CDR3 protein: CASSQDEFGLGGDTDTQYF
CDR3 DNA: TGTGCCAGCAGCCAAGATGAGTTCGGGCTAGGGGGGGACACAGATACGCAGTATTTT

D gene: -
V gene: TRBV7-3
J gene: TRBJ2-2
clone size: few
CDR3 protein: CASSLGATNTGELFF
CDR3 DNA: TGTGCCAGCAGCTTAGGGGCTACGAACACCGGGGAGCTGTTTTTT

D gene: TRBD2
V gene: TRBV10-1
J gene: TRBJ2-3
clone size: many
CDR3 protein: CASSDRVPRVTSGSIADTQYF
CDR3 DNA: TGCGCCAGCAGTGATCGGGTCCCGAGAGTGACTAGCGGGAGTATCGCAGATACGCAGTATTTT

D gene: TRBD1
V gene: TRBV11-3
J gene: TRBJ2-5
clone size: -
CDR3 protein: CASSLGGTGETQYF
CDR3 DNA: TGTGCCAGCAGCTTAGGGGGGACAGGGGAGACCCAGTACTTC